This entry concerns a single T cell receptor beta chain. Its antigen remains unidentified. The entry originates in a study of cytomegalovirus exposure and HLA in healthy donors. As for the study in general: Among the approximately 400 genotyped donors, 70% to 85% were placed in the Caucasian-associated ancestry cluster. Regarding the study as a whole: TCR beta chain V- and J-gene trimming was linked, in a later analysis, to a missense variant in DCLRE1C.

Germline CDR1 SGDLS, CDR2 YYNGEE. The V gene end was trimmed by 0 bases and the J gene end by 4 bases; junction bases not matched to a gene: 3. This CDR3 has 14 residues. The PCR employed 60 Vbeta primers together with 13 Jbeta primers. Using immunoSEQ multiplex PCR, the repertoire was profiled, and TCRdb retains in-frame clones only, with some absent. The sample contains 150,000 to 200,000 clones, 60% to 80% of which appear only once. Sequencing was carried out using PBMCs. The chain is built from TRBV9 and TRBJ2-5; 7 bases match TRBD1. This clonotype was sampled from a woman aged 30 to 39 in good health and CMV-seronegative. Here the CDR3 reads CASSVAAGGETQYF. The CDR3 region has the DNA TGTGCCAGCAGCGTAGCGGCAGGGGGAGAGACCCAGTACTTC.